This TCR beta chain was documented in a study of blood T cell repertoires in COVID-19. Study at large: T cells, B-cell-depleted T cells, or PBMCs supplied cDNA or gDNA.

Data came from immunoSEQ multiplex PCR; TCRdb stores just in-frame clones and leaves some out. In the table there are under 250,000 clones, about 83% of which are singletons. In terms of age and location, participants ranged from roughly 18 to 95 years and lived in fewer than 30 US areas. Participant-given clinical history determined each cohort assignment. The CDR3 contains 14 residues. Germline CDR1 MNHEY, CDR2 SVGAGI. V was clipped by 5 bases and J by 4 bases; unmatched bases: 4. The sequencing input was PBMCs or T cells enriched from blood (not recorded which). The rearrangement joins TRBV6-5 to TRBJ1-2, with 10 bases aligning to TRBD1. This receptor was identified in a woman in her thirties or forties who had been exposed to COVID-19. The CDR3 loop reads CASSRQGAIYGYTF. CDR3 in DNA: TGTGCCAGCAGTAGACAGGGGGCGATCTATGGCTACACCTTC.